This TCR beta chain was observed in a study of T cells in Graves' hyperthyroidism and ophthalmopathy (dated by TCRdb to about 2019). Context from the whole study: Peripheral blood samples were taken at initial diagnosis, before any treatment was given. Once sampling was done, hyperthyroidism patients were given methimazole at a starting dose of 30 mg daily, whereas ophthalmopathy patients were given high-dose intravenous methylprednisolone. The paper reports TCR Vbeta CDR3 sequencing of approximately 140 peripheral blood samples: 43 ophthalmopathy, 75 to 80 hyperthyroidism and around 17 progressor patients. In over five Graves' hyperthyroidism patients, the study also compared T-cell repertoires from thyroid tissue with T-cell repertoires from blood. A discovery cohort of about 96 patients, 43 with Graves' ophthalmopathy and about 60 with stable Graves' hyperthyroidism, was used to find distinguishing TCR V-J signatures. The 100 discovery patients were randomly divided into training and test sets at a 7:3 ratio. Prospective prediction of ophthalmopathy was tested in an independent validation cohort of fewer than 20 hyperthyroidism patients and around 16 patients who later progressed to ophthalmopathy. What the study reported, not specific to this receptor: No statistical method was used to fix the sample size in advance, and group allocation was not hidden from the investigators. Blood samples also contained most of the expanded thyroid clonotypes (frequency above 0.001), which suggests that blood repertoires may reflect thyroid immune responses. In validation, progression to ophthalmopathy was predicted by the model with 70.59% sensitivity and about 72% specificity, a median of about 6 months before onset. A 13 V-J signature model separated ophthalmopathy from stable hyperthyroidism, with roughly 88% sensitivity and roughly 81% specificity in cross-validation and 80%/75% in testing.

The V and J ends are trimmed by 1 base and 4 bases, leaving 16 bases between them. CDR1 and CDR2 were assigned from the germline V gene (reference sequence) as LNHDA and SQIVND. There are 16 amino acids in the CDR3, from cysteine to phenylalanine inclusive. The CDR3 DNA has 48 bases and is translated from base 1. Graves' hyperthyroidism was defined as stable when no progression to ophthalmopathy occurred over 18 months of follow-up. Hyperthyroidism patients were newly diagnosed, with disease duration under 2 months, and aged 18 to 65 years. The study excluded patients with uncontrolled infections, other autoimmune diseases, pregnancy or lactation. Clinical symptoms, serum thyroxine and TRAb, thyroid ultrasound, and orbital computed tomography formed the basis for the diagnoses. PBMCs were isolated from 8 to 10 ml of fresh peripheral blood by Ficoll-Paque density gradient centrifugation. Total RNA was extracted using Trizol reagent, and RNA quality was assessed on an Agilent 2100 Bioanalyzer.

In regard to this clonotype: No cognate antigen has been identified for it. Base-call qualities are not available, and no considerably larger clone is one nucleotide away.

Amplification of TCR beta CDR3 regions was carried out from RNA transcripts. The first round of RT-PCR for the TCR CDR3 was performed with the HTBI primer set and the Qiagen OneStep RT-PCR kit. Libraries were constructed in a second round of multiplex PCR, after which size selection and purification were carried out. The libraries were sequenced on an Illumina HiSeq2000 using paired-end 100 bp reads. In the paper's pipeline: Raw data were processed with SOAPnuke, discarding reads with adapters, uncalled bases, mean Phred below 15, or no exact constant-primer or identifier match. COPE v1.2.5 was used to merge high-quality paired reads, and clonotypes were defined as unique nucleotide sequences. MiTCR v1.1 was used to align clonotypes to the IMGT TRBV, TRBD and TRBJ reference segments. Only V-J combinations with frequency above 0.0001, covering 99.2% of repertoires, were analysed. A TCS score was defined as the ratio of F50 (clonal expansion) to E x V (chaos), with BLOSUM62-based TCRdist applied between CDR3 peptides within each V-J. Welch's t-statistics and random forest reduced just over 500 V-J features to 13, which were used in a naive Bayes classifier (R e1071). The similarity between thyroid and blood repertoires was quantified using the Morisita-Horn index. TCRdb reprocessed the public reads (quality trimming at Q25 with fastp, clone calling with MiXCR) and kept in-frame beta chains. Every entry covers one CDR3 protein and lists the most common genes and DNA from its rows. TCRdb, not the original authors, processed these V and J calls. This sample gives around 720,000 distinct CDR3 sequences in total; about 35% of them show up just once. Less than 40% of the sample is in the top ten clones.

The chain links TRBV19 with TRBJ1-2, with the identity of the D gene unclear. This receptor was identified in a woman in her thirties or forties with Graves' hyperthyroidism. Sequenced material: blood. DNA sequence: TGTGCCAGTAGTATAGGATTCGGGGAGCGGGGCTATGGCTACACCTTC. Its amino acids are CASSIGFGERGYGYTF.